The present entry profiles one T cell receptor (beta chain) with its context. What it binds is not known. The data belong to a study of T cell responses to AZD1222 COVID-19 vaccine. Findings and caveats of the study: Recipients of AZD1222 seropositive at baseline numbered only 6 or 7. Possibly, clonal diversity was underestimated; donors were largely white British and included more females. Regions 160-218 and 743-854 held dominance among vaccine-associated CD4 TCRs, which spanned spike.

Sequenced by immunoSEQ multiplex PCR; TCRdb stores in-frame clones only, minus some. The repertoire holds 130,000 or so clones, with 93% as singletons. The CDR3 has 13 amino acids. The germline gives CDR1 MGHDK, CDR2 SYGVNS. V lost 8 bases, J lost 5 bases, and 5 bases stayed unmatched. The chain couples TRBV25-1 to TRBJ1-4; the match to TRBD1 covers 7 bases. The receptor was isolated from an adult in good health. The source material was peripheral blood, sampled on day 0 of AZD1222 vaccination. CDR3 DNA: TGTGCCAGCGGCTGGACAGGAAATGAAAAACTGTTTTTT. Protein sequence: CASGWTGNEKLFF.